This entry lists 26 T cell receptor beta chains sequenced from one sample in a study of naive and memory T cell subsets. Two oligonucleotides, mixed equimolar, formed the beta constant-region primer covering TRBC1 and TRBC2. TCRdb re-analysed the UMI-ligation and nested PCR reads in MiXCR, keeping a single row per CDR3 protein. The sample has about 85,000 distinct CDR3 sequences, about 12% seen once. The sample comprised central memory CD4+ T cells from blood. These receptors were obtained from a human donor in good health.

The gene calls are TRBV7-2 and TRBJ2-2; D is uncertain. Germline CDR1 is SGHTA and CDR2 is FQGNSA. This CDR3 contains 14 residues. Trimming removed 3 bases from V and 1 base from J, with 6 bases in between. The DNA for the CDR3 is TGTGCCAGCAGCTTGCGGATGAACACCGGGGAGCTGTTTTTT. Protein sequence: CASSLRMNTGELFF.

The CDR3 sequence: CASSRSEAAGYTF. CDR3 DNA sequence: TGTGCCAGCAGCCGCTCTGAGGCGGCGGGCTACACCTTC. The chain couples TRBV7-9 to TRBJ1-2; D is uncertain. Germline values: CDR1 SEHNR, CDR2 FQNEAQ (reference sequence). The CDR3 runs 13 residues. V was trimmed by 5 bases and J by 8 bases, leaving 15 bases between them.

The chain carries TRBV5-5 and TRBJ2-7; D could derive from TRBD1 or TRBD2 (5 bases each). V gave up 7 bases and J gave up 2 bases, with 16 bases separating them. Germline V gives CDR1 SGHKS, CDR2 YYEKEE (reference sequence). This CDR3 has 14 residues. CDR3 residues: CASLRGLGPYEQYF. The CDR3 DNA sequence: TGTGCCAGCTTACGGGGCCTGGGGCCCTACGAGCAGTACTTC.

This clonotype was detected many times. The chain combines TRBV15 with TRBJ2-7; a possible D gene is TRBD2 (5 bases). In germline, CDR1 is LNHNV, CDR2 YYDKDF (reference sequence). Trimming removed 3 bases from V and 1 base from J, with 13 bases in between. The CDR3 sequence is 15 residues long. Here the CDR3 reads CATSRTGSKSYEQYF. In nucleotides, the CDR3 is TGTGCCACCAGCAGGACGGGAAGTAAATCCTACGAGCAGTACTTC.

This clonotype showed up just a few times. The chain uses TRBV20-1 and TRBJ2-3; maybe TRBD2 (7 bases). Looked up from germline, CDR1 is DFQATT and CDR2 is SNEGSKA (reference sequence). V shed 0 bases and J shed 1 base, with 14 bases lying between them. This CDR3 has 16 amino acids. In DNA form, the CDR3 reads TGCAGTGCTAGAGAGGGGAGGGGGATAGGCACAGATACGCAGTATTTT. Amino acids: CSAREGRGIGTDTQYF.

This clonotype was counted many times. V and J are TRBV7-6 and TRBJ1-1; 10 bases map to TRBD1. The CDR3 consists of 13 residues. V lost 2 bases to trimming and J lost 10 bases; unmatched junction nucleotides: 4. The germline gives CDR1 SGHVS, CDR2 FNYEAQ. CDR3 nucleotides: TGTGCCAGCAGCTTACACGACAGGGGGCGAGCTTTCTTT. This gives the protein CASSLHDRGRAFF.

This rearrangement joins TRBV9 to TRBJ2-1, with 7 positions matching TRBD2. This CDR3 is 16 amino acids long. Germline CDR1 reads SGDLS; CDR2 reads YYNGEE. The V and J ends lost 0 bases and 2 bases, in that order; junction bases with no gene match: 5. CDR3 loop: CASSVAGGGTYNEQFF. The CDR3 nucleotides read TGTGCCAGCAGCGTAGCTGGGGGAGGGACCTACAATGAGCAGTTCTTC.

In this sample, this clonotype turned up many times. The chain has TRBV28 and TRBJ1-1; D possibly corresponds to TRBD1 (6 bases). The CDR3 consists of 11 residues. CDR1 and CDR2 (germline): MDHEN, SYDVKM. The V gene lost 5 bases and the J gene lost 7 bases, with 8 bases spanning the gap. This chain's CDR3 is CASSGQFEAFF. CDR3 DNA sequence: TGTGCCAGCAGTGGACAGTTTGAAGCTTTCTTT.

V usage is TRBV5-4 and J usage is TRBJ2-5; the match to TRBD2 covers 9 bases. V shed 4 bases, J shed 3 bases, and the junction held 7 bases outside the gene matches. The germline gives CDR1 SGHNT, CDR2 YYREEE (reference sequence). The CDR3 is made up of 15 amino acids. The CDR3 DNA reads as TGTGCCAGCAGCCCTAGACTAGCGGATAAAGAGACCCAGTACTTC. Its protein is CASSPRLADKETQYF. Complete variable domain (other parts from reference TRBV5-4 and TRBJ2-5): ETGVTQSPTHLIKTRGQQVTLRCSSQSGHNTVSWYQQALGQGPQFIFQYYREEENGRGNFPPRFSGLQFPNYSSELNVNALELDDSALYLCASSPRLADKETQYFGPGTRLLVL.

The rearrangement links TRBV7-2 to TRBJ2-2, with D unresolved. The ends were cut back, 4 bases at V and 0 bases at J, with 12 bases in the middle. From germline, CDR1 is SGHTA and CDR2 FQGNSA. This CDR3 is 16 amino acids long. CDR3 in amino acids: CASSSPREANTGELFF. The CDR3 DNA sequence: TGTGCCAGCAGCTCACCGCGAGAGGCGAACACCGGGGAGCTGTTTTTT.

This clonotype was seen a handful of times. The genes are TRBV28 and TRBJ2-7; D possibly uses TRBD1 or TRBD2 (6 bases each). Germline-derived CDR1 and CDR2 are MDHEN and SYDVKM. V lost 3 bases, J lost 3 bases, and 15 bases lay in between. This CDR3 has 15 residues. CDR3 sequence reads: CASSFRGLMGYEQYF. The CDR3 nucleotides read TGTGCCAGCAGTTTCCGGGGGCTAATGGGCTACGAGCAGTACTTC.

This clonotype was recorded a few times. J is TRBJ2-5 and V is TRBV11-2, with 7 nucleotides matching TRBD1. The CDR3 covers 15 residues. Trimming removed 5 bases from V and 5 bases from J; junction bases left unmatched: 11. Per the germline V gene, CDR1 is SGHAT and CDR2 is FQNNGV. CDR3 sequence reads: CASSPTTGPYETQYF. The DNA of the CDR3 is TGTGCCAGCAGCCCCACGACAGGGCCGTACGAGACCCAGTACTTC.

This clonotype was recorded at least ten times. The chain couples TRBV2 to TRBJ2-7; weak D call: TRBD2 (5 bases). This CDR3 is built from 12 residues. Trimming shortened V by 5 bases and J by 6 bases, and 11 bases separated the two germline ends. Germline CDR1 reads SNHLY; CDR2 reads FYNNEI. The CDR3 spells CASSLDGGEQYF. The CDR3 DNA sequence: TGTGCCAGCAGTTTGGACGGAGGCGAGCAGTACTTC.

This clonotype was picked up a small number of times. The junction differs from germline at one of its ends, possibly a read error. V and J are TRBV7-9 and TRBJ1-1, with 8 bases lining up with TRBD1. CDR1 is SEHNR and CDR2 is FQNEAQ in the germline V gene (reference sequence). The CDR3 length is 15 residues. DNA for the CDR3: TGTGCCAGCGGCTTAACAGGGGGGATGAACACTGAAGCTTTCTTT. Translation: CASGLTGGMNTEAFF.

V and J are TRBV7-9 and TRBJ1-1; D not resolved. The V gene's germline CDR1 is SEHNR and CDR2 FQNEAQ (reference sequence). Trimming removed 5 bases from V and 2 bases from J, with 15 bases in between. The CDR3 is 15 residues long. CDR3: CASSPTFWLNTEAFF. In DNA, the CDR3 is TGTGCCAGCAGCCCCACTTTCTGGCTTAACACTGAAGCTTTCTTT.

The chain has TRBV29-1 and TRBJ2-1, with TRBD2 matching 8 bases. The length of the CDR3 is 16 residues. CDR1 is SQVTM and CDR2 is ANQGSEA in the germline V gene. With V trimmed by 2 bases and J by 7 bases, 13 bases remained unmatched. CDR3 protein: CSVERQSGSELNEQFF. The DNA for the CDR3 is TGCAGCGTTGAAAGACAGAGCGGGAGCGAACTGAATGAGCAGTTCTTC.

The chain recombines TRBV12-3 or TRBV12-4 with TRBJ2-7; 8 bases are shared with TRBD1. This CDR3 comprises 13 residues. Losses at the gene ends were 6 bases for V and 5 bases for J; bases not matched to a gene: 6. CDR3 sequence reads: CASSTMDRDEQYF. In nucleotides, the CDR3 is TGTGCCAGCAGCACCATGGACAGGGACGAGCAGTACTTC.

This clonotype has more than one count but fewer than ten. CDR3 DNA sequence: TGTGCCAGCAGCGTACCAGGGGGCTCCTACAATGAGCAGTTCTTC. Translated: CASSVPGGSYNEQFF. This rearrangement joins TRBV9 to TRBJ2-1; 7 bases are a match to TRBD1. CDR1 and CDR2 from the germline V gene are SGDLS and YYNGEE. V trimming: 1 base; J trimming: 0 bases; junction bases outside the gene matches: 1. The CDR3 extends over 15 amino acids.

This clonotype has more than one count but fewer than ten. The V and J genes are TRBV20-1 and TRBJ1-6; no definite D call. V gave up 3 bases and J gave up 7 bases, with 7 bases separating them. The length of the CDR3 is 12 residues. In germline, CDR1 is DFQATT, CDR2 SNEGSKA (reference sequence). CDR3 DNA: TGCAGTGCTAGTGGAGGCAATTCACCCCTCCACTTT. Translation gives CSASGGNSPLHF.

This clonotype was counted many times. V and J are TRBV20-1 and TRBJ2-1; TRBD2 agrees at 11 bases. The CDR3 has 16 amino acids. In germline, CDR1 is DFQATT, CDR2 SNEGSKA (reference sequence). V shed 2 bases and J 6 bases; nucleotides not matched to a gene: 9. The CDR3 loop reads CSARWTSGSPINEQFF. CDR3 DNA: TGCAGTGCTAGATGGACTAGCGGGTCCCCTATCAATGAGCAGTTCTTC.

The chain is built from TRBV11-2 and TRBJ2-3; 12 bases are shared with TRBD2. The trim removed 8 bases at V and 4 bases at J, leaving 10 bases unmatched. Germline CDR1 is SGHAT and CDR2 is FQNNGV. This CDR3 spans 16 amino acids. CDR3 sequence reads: CASLASGRAIADTQYF. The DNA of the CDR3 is TGTGCCAGCTTGGCTAGCGGGAGGGCCATCGCAGATACGCAGTATTTT.

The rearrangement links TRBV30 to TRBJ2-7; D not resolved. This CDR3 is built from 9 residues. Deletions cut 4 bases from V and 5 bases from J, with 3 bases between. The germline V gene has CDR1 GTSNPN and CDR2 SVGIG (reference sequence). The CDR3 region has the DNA TGTGCCTGGATTGACGAGCAGTACTTC. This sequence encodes CAWIDEQYF.

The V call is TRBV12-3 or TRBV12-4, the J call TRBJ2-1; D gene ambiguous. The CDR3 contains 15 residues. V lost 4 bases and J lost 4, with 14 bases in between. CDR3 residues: CASSSRAIVYNEQFF. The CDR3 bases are TGTGCCAGCAGTTCTAGGGCAATCGTATACAATGAGCAGTTCTTC.

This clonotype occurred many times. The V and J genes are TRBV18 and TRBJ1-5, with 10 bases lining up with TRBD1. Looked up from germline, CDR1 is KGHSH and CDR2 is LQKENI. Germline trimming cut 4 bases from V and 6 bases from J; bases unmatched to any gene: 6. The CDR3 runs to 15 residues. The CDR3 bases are TGTGCCAGCTCACGGGACAGGGGATGGGGTCAGCCCCAGCATTTT. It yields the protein CASSRDRGWGQPQHF.

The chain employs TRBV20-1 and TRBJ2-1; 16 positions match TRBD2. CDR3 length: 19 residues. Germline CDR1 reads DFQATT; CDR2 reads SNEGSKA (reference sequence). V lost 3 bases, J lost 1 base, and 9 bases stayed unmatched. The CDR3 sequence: CSARRFGTSGRASYNEQFF. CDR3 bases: TGCAGTGCTAGGAGATTCGGGACTAGCGGGAGGGCTTCCTACAATGAGCAGTTCTTC.

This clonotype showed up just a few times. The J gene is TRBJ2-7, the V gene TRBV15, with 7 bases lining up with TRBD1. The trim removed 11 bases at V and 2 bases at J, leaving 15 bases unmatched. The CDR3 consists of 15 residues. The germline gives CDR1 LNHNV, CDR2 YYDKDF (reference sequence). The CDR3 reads CAVGRYDREPYEQYF. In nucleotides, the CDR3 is TGTGCCGTGGGCAGATATGACAGGGAACCCTACGAGCAGTACTTC.